One sample yielded the 14 T cell receptor beta chains listed below, sequenced in a study of Graves' ophthalmopathy and Graves' hyperthyroidism. Transcripts of RNA were the source for amplifying TCR beta CDR3 regions. RT-PCR in the first round used HTBI primers; a second-round multiplex PCR followed. TCRdb processed the multiplex PCR reads anew with MiXCR; each CDR3 protein has one entry. The repertoire holds just over 600,000 distinct CDR3 sequences, with over 20% as singletons. The specimen was peripheral blood. The receptors were sampled from a young woman with stable Graves' hyperthyroidism. Some clones in this sample may be carry-over from other donors' samples.

There are many counts of this clonotype. This chain links TRBV12-3 or TRBV12-4 with TRBJ1-2; D is unresolved. The CDR3 is 14 residues long. V shed 5 bases and J shed 8 bases, with 18 bases lying between them. CDR3 sequence: CASSRGSSTGGYTF. In DNA, the CDR3 is TGTGCCAGCAGTCGGGGAAGTTCCACGGGAGGCTACACCTTC.

This clonotype was seen many times. In nucleotides, the CDR3 is TGTGCCAGCAGCCCCGAGAGCTACCAAGAGACCCAGTACTTC. This gives the protein CASSPESYQETQYF. This chain joins TRBV7-8 and TRBJ2-5, with no clear D. From germline, CDR1 is SGHVS and CDR2 FQNEAQ. V was trimmed by 5 bases and J by 0 bases, leaving 10 bases between them. This CDR3 has 14 amino acids.

The J gene is TRBJ1-5, the V gene TRBV4-1; D is uncertain. The CDR3 spans 14 residues. V was cut by 1 base and J by 5 bases, with 9 bases left in between. Germline-derived CDR1 and CDR2 are MGHRA and YSYEKL. The CDR3 nucleotides read TGCGCCAGCAGCCAAGGGCGCGGGGATCAGCCCCAGCATTTT. It encodes CASSQGRGDQPQHF.

This clonotype was observed many times. The chain links TRBV12-3 or TRBV12-4 to TRBJ1-1, with a possible D match to TRBD1 (6 bases). The CDR3 length is 14 residues. The V gene lost 2 bases and the J gene lost 1 base, with 8 bases spanning the gap. This CDR3 is CASSLRTENTEAFF. The CDR3 coding sequence is TGTGCCAGCAGTTTACGGACAGAGAACACTGAAGCTTTCTTT.

This clonotype has only a few counts. This chain joins TRBV12-3 or TRBV12-4 and TRBJ2-2; a possible D gene is TRBD2 (5 bases). Trimming pared 4 bases from V and 4 bases from J, leaving 13 bases between. The CDR3 runs 15 residues. In DNA, the CDR3 is TGTGCCAGCAGTTCCACTAGGCCGGGCACCGGGGAGCTGTTTTTT. This codes for CASSSTRPGTGELFF.

At least ten counts were recorded for this clonotype. V is TRBV12-3 or TRBV12-4 and J is TRBJ1-1, with a weak D call TRBD1 (5 bases). Trimming took 3 bases from V and 7 from J, leaving 12 bases between them. CDR3 size: 13 residues. CDR3 in amino acids: CASSLGPVNEAFF. The DNA for the CDR3 is TGTGCCAGCAGTTTGGGACCTGTGAATGAAGCTTTCTTT.

This clonotype was detected many times. V and J are TRBV20-1 and TRBJ2-5; D is perhaps TRBD1 (5 bases). CDR3 length equals 15 residues. V lost 0 bases to trimming and J lost 1 base, with 12 bases between them. CDR1 and CDR2 from the germline V gene are DFQATT and SNEGSKA (reference sequence). The CDR3 loop is CSARDLGAPQETQYF. For the CDR3, the DNA is TGCAGTGCTAGAGATCTAGGGGCACCCCAAGAGACCCAGTACTTC.

At least ten counts were recorded for this clonotype. The chain combines TRBV20-1 with TRBJ1-6; tentative D call: TRBD1 (5 bases). CDR3 length equals 16 residues. The V gene lost 0 bases and the J gene lost 4 bases, with 13 bases spanning the gap. The germline CDR1 and CDR2 sequences are DFQATT and SNEGSKA (reference sequence). In DNA form, the CDR3 reads TGCAGTGCTAGAGATTCTTCGGGACGGTATAATTCACCCCTCCACTTT. Translation gives CSARDSSGRYNSPLHF.

This clonotype was observed a few times. This chain joins TRBV7-9 and TRBJ2-4, with 11 bases lining up with TRBD2. With V trimmed by 6 bases and J by 1 base, 8 bases remained unmatched. Germline CDR1 is SEHNR and CDR2 is FQNEAQ (reference sequence). CDR3 length: 17 residues. CDR3 DNA sequence: TGTGCCAGCAGAGAACTAGCGGGGGCCCCGGCCAAAAACATTCAGTACTTC. It is translated as CASRELAGAPAKNIQYF.

This clonotype was counted ten times or more. The V call is TRBV28, the J call TRBJ1-1; D unclear. CDR1 is MDHEN and CDR2 is SYDVKM in the germline V gene. This CDR3 is 13 amino acids long. V lost 8 bases and J lost 8, with 18 bases in between. The CDR3 sequence is CASSGLRLSEAFF. The CDR3 nucleotides are TGTGCCAGCTCAGGATTGAGGTTATCGGAAGCTTTCTTT.

The CDR3 DNA follows: TGTGCCAGCAGTTACCTAGCCGGACAGGGTGACTATGGCTACACCTTC. The encoded protein is CASSYLAGQGDYGYTF. The chain carries TRBV6-5 and TRBJ1-2, with 8 nucleotides matching TRBD1. The V segment lost 2 bases and the J segment 3 bases; nucleotides outside the gene matches: 8. CDR3 length: 16 residues. From germline, CDR1 is MNHEY and CDR2 SVGAGI.

CDR3: CASRLGTSGEAFF. CDR3 coding DNA: TGTGCCAGTAGGCTCGGGACAAGTGGTGAAGCTTTCTTT. The chain recombines TRBV19 with TRBJ1-1; a possible D gene is TRBD1 (6 bases). In germline, CDR1 is LNHDA, CDR2 SQIVND (reference sequence). Between the trimmed V and J ends, which lost 6 bases and 7 bases, there was a span of 15 bases. The CDR3 consists of 13 residues.

This clonotype has a count of ten or more. The V gene is TRBV9, the J gene TRBJ1-1, with TRBD1 matching over 7 bases. The CDR3 has 16 amino acids. CDR1 is SGDLS, CDR2 YYNGEE, per germline. The V gene end was trimmed by 0 bases and the J gene end by 2 bases; junction bases not matched to a gene: 7. The CDR3 sequence is CASSVGDSELNTEAFF. As DNA, the CDR3 is TGTGCCAGCAGCGTAGGGGACAGTGAACTTAACACTGAAGCTTTCTTT.

This chain joins TRBV19 and TRBJ1-5; TRBD1 agrees at 7 bases. This CDR3 spans 13 amino acids. Germline V gene lookup returns CDR1 LNHDA and CDR2 SQIVND (reference sequence). J lost 7 bases, V lost 5 bases, and 5 bases had no gene match. The CDR3 sequence is CASSPTGQQPQHF. The DNA of the CDR3 is TGTGCCAGTAGTCCGACAGGGCAACAGCCCCAGCATTTT.